This TCR beta chain was identified in a study of cytotoxic CD8 clonotypes in ibrutinib-treated CLL. TCRdb keeps only in-frame clones here, not all; method: immunoSEQ multiplex PCR. This sample yields fewer than 150,000 clones, of which approximately 80% are seen a single time; 3% to 4% belongs to the top ten. The CDR3 spans 13 residues. Germline V gene data show CDR1 as MNHEY and CDR2 as SVGAGI. Trimming left V 6 bases short and J 4 bases short, with 13 bases between. Sequencing was performed on PBMCs, taken after 24 months of ibrutinib treatment. This clonotype was sampled from a human donor with chronic lymphocytic leukemia. This rearrangement joins TRBV6-5 to TRBJ2-7; weak D call: TRBD2 (7 bases). In DNA, the CDR3 is TGTGCCAGCAGGACGGGGGGCAGGTACGAGCAGTACTTC. Its translation: CASRTGGRYEQYF.